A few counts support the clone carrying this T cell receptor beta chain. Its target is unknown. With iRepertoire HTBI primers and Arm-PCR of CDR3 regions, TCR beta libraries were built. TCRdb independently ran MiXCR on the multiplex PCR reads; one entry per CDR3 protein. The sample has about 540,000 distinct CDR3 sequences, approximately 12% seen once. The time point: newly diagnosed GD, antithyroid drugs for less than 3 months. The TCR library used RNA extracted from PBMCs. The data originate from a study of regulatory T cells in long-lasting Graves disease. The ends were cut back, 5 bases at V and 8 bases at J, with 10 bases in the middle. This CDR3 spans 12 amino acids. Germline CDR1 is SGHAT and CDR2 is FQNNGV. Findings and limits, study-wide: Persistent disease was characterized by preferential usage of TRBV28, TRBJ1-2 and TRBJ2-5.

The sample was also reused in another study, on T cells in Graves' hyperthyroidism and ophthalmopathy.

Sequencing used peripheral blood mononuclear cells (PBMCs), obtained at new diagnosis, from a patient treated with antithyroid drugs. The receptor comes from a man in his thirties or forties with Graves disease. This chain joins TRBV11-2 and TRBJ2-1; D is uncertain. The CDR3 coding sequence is TGTGCCAGCAGCCTACTGTACGATGAGCAGTTCTTC. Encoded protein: CASSLLYDEQFF.